Following are 30 T cell receptor beta chains from one sample sequenced in a study of shared clonotypes between healthy human individuals. Naive CD8 cells lacked CD45RO, underwent positive selection for CCR7 and left out terminally differentiated effector memory CD45RA+ cells. Using immunoSEQ multiplex PCR, the repertoire was profiled, and TCRdb retains in-frame clones only, with some absent. Of 1.5 million to 2.5 million clones in the sample, roughly 94% were seen once. The sequenced material came from naive CD8+ T cells sorted from blood. The source is a man aged 18 to 29 in good health.

This chain links TRBV9 with TRBJ1-2, with D perhaps TRBD1 (6 bases). CDR1 is SGDLS, CDR2 YYNGEE, per germline. The CDR3 has 14 amino acids. V lost 2 bases, J lost 1 base, and 9 bases lay in between. CDR3 in DNA: TGTGCCAGCAGCGTTAGGGGGGATAACTATGGCTACACCTTC. This sequence encodes CASSVRGDNYGYTF.

Points on this clone: Other DNA sequences within the sample encode an identical CDR3. The rearrangement uses TRBV13 and TRBJ2-3; D gene ambiguous. V lost 5 bases and J lost 2, with 11 bases in between. CDR1 is PRHDT, CDR2 FYEKMQ, per germline (reference sequence). The CDR3 is 14 residues long. CDR3 sequence (DNA): TGTGCCAGCAGCCTGGAAAGAGACACAGATACGCAGTATTTT. Translating it yields CASSLERDTDTQYF.

This chain connects TRBV30 to TRBJ2-1; no clear D. Per germline, CDR1 GTSNPN and CDR2 SVGIG (reference sequence). CDR3 size: 17 residues. V dropped 1 base and J dropped 0 bases, with 16 bases sitting between them. CDR3 in DNA: TGTGCCTGGAGTGGGGCCGGCGGATCCAGCTCCTACAATGAGCAGTTCTTC. Translated: CAWSGAGGSSSYNEQFF.

As for this clone: This same CDR3 is encoded by further DNA sequences in the sample. The V and J genes are TRBV7-9 and TRBJ1-3; D uncertain. From germline, CDR1 is SEHNR and CDR2 FQNEAQ (reference sequence). The CDR3 consists of 13 residues. The V gene lost 4 bases and the J gene lost 0 bases, with 4 bases spanning the gap. CDR3 protein: CASSSGSGNTIYF. CDR3 coding DNA: TGTGCCAGCAGCTCGGGCTCTGGAAACACCATATATTTT.

With regard to this clone: The sample carries other DNA sequences with the same CDR3. The chain links TRBV5-1 to TRBJ1-5; D perhaps matches TRBD1 (6 bases). This CDR3 region has 15 residues. The germline V gene has CDR1 SGHRS and CDR2 YFSETQ. V was clipped by 0 bases and J by 1 base, with 8 bases between them. CDR3 bases: TGCGCCAGCAGCTTGGGGCAGGGGAGCAATCAGCCCCAGCATTTT. Translation: CASSLGQGSNQPQHF.

The J gene is TRBJ2-7, the V gene TRBV27; 15 nucleotides match TRBD2. V lost 6 bases to trimming and J lost 6 bases; unmatched junction nucleotides: 6. The CDR3 runs 15 residues. CDR1 and CDR2 from the germline V gene are MNHEY and SMNVEV (reference sequence). As DNA, the CDR3 is TGTGCCAGCAGGCCTCAGGGACTAGCGGGAGGCGAGCAGTACTTC. This codes for CASRPQGLAGGEQYF.

The J gene is TRBJ1-5, the V gene TRBV9; possibly TRBD1 for D (5 bases). CDR1 SGDLS and CDR2 YYNGEE come from the germline V gene. Trimming shortened V by 2 bases and J by 3 bases, and 12 bases separated the two germline ends. The CDR3 length is 15 residues. The CDR3 DNA is TGTGCCAGCAGCGTCTCAGGGCAGGTCAATCAGCCCCAGCATTTT. Translated, it gives CASSVSGQVNQPQHF.

The V call is TRBV7-9, the J call TRBJ2-3, with D hard to call. V shed 1 base and J shed 1 base, with 9 bases lying between them. Germline CDR1 SEHNR, CDR2 FQNEAQ (reference sequence). The length of the CDR3 is 15 residues. CDR3 sequence (DNA): TGTGCCAGCAGCTTAGGTCCCCGGGGCACAGATACGCAGTATTTT. Translating gives CASSLGPRGTDTQYF.

The chain is built from TRBV9 and TRBJ1-2; D not resolved. The CDR3 is 13 amino acids. CDR1 and CDR2 (germline): SGDLS, YYNGEE. V lost 3 bases, J lost 5 bases, and 11 bases lay in between. The CDR3 coding sequence is TGTGCCAGCAGCGAGGGTAGGGAATATGGCTACACCTTC. Encoded protein: CASSEGREYGYTF.

The gene calls are TRBV7-9 and TRBJ2-3, with 7 positions matching TRBD2. Losses at the gene ends were 5 bases for V and 0 bases for J; bases not matched to a gene: 2. CDR3 length: 14 residues. In germline, CDR1 is SEHNR, CDR2 FQNEAQ (reference sequence). The CDR3 DNA follows: TGTGCCAGCAGCCCGACTAGCAGCACAGATACGCAGTATTTT. The encoded protein is CASSPTSSTDTQYF.

This clone was seen at least ten times. This sequence joins TRBV6-1 and TRBJ2-3; 8 bases match TRBD2. With V trimmed by 2 bases and J by 3 bases, 7 bases remained unmatched. Germline CDR1 is MNHNS and CDR2 is SASEGT. CDR3 length: 16 residues. The CDR3 nucleotides read TGTGCCAGCAGTGAAATACTAGCGGCTAGAACAGATACGCAGTATTTT. It codes for CASSEILAARTDTQYF.

The chain is built from TRBV13 and TRBJ2-5; 10 bases are a match to TRBD1. Germline CDR1 reads PRHDT; CDR2 reads FYEKMQ (reference sequence). The V segment lost 5 bases and the J segment 5 bases; nucleotides outside the gene matches: 17. The CDR3 runs 18 residues. The CDR3 DNA is TGTGCCAGCAGCCCTAAGGGACAGGGGCACCTCTTCGGTGAGACCCAGTACTTC. Translating gives CASSPKGQGHLFGETQYF. Complete variable domain (other parts from reference TRBV13 and TRBJ2-5): AAGVIQSPRHLIKEKRETATLKCYPIPRHDTVYWYQQGPGQDPQFLISFYEKMQSDKGSIPDRFSAQQFSDYHSELNMSSLELGDSALYFCASSPKGQGHLFGETQYFGPGTRLLVL.

The rearrangement uses TRBV6-5 and TRBJ2-3; 13 bases match TRBD2. Trimming cost V 7 bases and J 4 bases; bases outside gene matches: 5. The germline V gene encodes CDR1 MNHEY and CDR2 SVGAGI. CDR3 length equals 15 residues. Here the CDR3 reads CASTKLAGGPDTQYF. In DNA, the CDR3 is TGTGCCAGCACCAAACTAGCGGGGGGGCCAGATACGCAGTATTTT.

V usage is TRBV13 and J usage is TRBJ2-3; no reliable D call. V was pared by 5 bases and J by 6 bases, with 12 bases between. The CDR3 totals 13 residues. From germline, CDR1 is PRHDT and CDR2 FYEKMQ (reference sequence). This CDR3 is CASSLWSADTQYF. Written as DNA, the CDR3 is TGTGCCAGCAGCCTTTGGTCAGCGGATACGCAGTATTTT.

The table lists this clone with a count of one. The CDR3 DNA reads as TGTGCCAGCAGCCACGCTGGACTGAAACCCTACGAGCAGTACTTC. Translation gives CASSHAGLKPYEQYF. The chain couples TRBV7-9 to TRBJ2-7, with a tentative D call TRBD2 (5 bases). CDR3 length equals 15 residues. V was clipped by 5 bases and J by 2 bases, with 16 bases between them. Germline V gene sequence: CDR1 SEHNR, CDR2 FQNEAQ (reference sequence).

The V gene is TRBV28, the J gene TRBJ2-1; D perhaps matches TRBD1 (5 bases). The CDR3 consists of 12 residues. The ends were cut back, 3 bases at V and 14 bases at J, with 14 bases in the middle. The germline gives CDR1 MDHEN, CDR2 SYDVKM. The CDR3 DNA sequence: TGTGCCAGCAGTTTTATGGGGCTTGGGGAGTTCTTC. This codes for CASSFMGLGEFF. The full variable domain, its missing parts supplied by reference TRBV28 and TRBJ2-1, is DVKVTQSSRYLVKRTGEKVFLECVQDMDHENMFWYRQDPGLGLRLIYFSYDVKMKEKGDIPEGYSVSREKKERFSLILESASTNQTSMYLCASSFMGLGEFFGPGTRLTVL.

A note on this clone: This same CDR3 is encoded by further DNA sequences in the sample. The J gene is TRBJ2-1, the V gene TRBV9; 8 positions match TRBD2. V shed 2 bases, J shed 4 bases, and the junction held 5 bases outside the gene matches. The CDR3 length is 15 residues. Germline CDR1 SGDLS, CDR2 YYNGEE. Written as DNA, the CDR3 is TGTGCCAGCAGCGTGGGCGGGGGGCGATACAATGAGCAGTTCTTC. Its translation is CASSVGGGRYNEQFF.

The chain recombines TRBV5-5 with TRBJ2-7; D is possibly TRBD2 (5 bases). Germline CDR1 reads SGHKS; CDR2 reads YYEKEE (reference sequence). The CDR3 consists of 15 residues. Trimming left V 1 base short and J 3 bases short, with 14 bases between. CDR3 in DNA: TGTGCCAGCAGCTTGTCTCGGACTGAAAACTACGAGCAGTACTTC. As protein: CASSLSRTENYEQYF.

The chain uses TRBV6-5 and TRBJ2-7; D possibly corresponds to TRBD1 (5 bases). Per the germline V gene, CDR1 is MNHEY and CDR2 is SVGAGI. This CDR3 is built from 11 residues. With 6 bases removed from V and 6 bases from J, the gap between germline ends came to 9 bases. CDR3 bases: TGTGCCAGCAGGTCCGACAGCGAGCAGTACTTC. It yields the protein CASRSDSEQYF.

The chain couples TRBV2 to TRBJ1-2; 7 bases match TRBD1. After removal of 5 bases from V and 8 bases from J, the junction contained 14 bases not matched to a gene. Germline V gene sequence: CDR1 SNHLY, CDR2 FYNNEI. The CDR3 spans 15 residues. As DNA, the CDR3 is TGTGCCAGCAGTCCCCGAGAGGACAGGATGAGGGGCTACACCTTC. Translating it yields CASSPREDRMRGYTF.

The chain couples TRBV4-1 to TRBJ1-6, with a possible D match to TRBD1 (5 bases). This CDR3 has 14 residues. The V gene's germline CDR1 is MGHRA and CDR2 YSYEKL. V was clipped by 0 bases and J by 15 bases, with 15 bases between them. The CDR3 coding sequence is TGCGCCAGCAGCCAAGATGGGACCCCCATGGGCCTCCACTTT. Protein: CASSQDGTPMGLHF.

About this clone: One end of the junction fails to match germline, which may point to a read error. Other DNA sequences from this sample encode an identical CDR3 as well. CDR3 nucleotides: TGTGCCAGCAGCTTAGACAGGAACACTGAGGCTTTCTTT. Translating it yields CASSLDRNTEAFF. V gene TRBV11-2 combines with J gene TRBJ1-1; D ambiguous. CDR3 length: 13 amino acids. Germline V gene data show CDR1 as SGHAT and CDR2 as FQNNGV.

The V call is TRBV11-2, the J call TRBJ1-6, with D hard to call. V was shortened by 0 bases and J by 6 bases, with 9 bases between the two germline ends. The germline V gene has CDR1 SGHAT and CDR2 FQNNGV. This CDR3 spans 15 amino acids. The CDR3 nucleotides read TGTGCCAGCAGCTTAGAGGCAGGCTTTAATTCACCCCTCCACTTT. Translated, it gives CASSLEAGFNSPLHF.

V and J are TRBV30 and TRBJ2-7; the D is unclear. Germline-derived CDR1 and CDR2 are GTSNPN and SVGIG (reference sequence). The CDR3 is 13 amino acids. V was shortened by 2 bases and J by 9 bases, with 17 bases between the two germline ends. This chain's CDR3 is CAWSRTGPWGQYF. CDR3 coding DNA: TGTGCCTGGAGTCGAACGGGCCCGTGGGGGCAGTACTTC.

This clone has just one count. The V call is TRBV19, the J call TRBJ2-7; maybe TRBD2 (6 bases). The germline CDR1 and CDR2 sequences are LNHDA and SQIVND (reference sequence). This CDR3 is 14 amino acids long. V was clipped by 3 bases and J by 4 bases, with 13 bases between them. The CDR3 loop reads CASSMGLLGYEQYF. The CDR3, as DNA: TGTGCCAGTAGTATGGGACTTTTGGGATACGAGCAGTACTTC.

Notes on this clone: Other nucleotide sequences in the sample specify the same CDR3. The rearrangement links TRBV6-1 to TRBJ2-7, with TRBD1 matching over 10 bases. Germline loops: CDR1 MNHNS, CDR2 SASEGT. The CDR3 contains 14 residues. Unmatched junction bases numbered 6, after V lost 8 bases and J lost 2 bases. The CDR3 coding sequence is TGTGCCAGCTCTGCCGGGACAGGGGCCTACGAGCAGTACTTC. The encoded protein is CASSAGTGAYEQYF.

V gene TRBV6-5 combines with J gene TRBJ2-7; weak D call: TRBD1 (6 bases). The CDR3 is made up of 14 amino acids. The V gene's germline CDR1 is MNHEY and CDR2 SVGAGI. V was trimmed by 4 bases and J by 4 bases, leaving 14 bases between them. CDR3 sequence: CASSSTGTQYEQYF. CDR3 in DNA: TGTGCCAGCAGTTCCACCGGGACACAGTACGAGCAGTACTTC.

The genes are TRBV4-3 and TRBJ1-3, with no clear D. Germline V lookup: CDR1 LGHNA, CDR2 YSLEER. The CDR3 totals 15 residues. Trimming left V 0 bases short and J 0 bases short, with 6 bases between. The CDR3 nucleotides are TGCGCCAGCAGCCAAGAAGGCATCTCTGGAAACACCATATATTTT. Encoded protein: CASSQEGISGNTIYF.

This clone was detected only a few times. Other nucleotide sequences in the sample specify the same CDR3. This rearrangement joins TRBV9 to TRBJ2-7; D gene uncertain. Germline-derived CDR1 and CDR2 are SGDLS and YYNGEE. The CDR3 loop spans 13 amino acids. The V end lost 2 bases, the J end lost 4 bases, and 10 bases lay between the germline ends. CDR3 nucleotides: TGTGCCAGCAGCGTTGGGCTCGGTTACGAGCAGTACTTC. Amino acids: CASSVGLGYEQYF. The entire variable domain, with the rest obtained from reference TRBV9 and TRBJ2-7, is as follows: DSGVTQTPKHLITATGQRVTLRCSPRSGDLSVYWYQQSLDQGLQFLIQYYNGEERAKGNILERFSAQQFPDLHSELNLSSLELGDSALYFCASSVGLGYEQYFGPGTRLTVT.

The J gene is TRBJ2-7, the V gene TRBV11-2; 7 positions agree with TRBD1. Unmatched junction bases numbered 8, after V lost 3 bases and J lost 0 bases. The germline V gene encodes CDR1 SGHAT and CDR2 FQNNGV. The CDR3 covers 16 residues. The CDR3 sequence: CASSLYRGRSSYEQYF. CDR3 in DNA: TGTGCCAGCAGCTTGTACAGGGGTAGGAGCTCCTACGAGCAGTACTTC.